This TCR beta chain was recovered during a study of T cell repertoires in cytomegalovirus infection. As for the study in general: Matching HLA type and CMV infection were both indicated by public TCR beta signatures. Overall study findings and caveats: Pooled public TCR beta family frequency picked out CMV carriers with the relevant HLA. The ex vivo response showed dominance by HLA-C-restricted CMV-specific TCR beta clonotypes.

In this sample, this clonotype turned up a few times. The antigen is undetermined. TCRdb re-analysed the reads in MiXCR, keeping a single row per CDR3 protein. The sample has approximately 630,000 distinct CDR3 sequences, roughly 26% seen once. The sample was CD8+ T cells from PBMCs. This receptor was obtained from a human donor in good health (CMV status not recorded). Some clones in this sample may be carry-over from other donors' samples.

The CDR3 coding sequence is TGTGCCAGCAGCCTTCCGGGACAGGGTATCCCTCAAGAGACCCAGTACTTC. It is translated as CASSLPGQGIPQETQYF. The chain employs TRBV28 and TRBJ2-5; TRBD1 aligns across 9 bases. The CDR3 length is 17 residues. Germline CDR1 reads MDHEN; CDR2 reads SYDVKM. The trim removed 6 bases at V and 2 bases at J, leaving 13 bases unmatched.